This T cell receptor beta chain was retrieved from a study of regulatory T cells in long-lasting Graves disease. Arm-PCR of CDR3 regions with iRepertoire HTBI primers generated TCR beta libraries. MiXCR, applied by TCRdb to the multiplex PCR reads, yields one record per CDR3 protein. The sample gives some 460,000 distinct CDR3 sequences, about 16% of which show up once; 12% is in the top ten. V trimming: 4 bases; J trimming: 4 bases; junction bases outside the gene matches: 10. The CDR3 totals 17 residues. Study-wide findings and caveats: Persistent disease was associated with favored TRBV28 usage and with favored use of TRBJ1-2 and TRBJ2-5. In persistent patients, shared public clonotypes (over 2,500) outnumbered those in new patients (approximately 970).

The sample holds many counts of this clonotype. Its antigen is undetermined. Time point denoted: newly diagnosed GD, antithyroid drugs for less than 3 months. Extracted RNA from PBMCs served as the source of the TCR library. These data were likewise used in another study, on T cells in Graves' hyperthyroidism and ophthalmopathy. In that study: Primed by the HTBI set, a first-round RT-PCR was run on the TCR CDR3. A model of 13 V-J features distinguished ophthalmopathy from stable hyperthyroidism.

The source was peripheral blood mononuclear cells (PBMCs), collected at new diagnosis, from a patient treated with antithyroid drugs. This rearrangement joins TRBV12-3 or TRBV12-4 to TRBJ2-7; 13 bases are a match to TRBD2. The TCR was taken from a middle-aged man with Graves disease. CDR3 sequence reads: CASSSGTSGTNRYEQYF. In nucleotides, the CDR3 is TGTGCCAGCAGTTCCGGGACTAGCGGGACTAATCGGTACGAGCAGTACTTC.